Listed here is a single T cell receptor (beta chain). What it binds is unknown. This record belongs to a study of radiotherapy plus CTLA-4 blockade in lung cancer. Broader study findings: TCR clones from tumors expanded in blood after radiotherapy plus ipilimumab.

The protocol was immunoSEQ multiplex PCR, while the TCRdb copy is restricted to in-frame clones and leaves out a portion. The table lists tens of thousands of clones, approximately 80% of them singletons, with about 2.4% in the top ten. The CDR3 consists of 15 residues. V was pared by 3 bases and J by 2 bases, with 2 bases of the junction left unmatched. The germline CDR1 and CDR2 sequences are SGHKS and YYEKEE (reference sequence). Specimen: peripheral blood, collected from a patient treated with radiotherapy plus ipilimumab. The chain uses TRBV5-5 and TRBJ2-7; TRBD2 matches at 13 bases. The sequence came from a human donor with non-small cell lung cancer whose response to radiotherapy plus ipilimumab could not be evaluated. This CDR3 is CASSSLAGGPYEQYF. CDR3 DNA: TGTGCCAGCAGCTCACTAGCGGGGGGGCCCTACGAGCAGTACTTC.